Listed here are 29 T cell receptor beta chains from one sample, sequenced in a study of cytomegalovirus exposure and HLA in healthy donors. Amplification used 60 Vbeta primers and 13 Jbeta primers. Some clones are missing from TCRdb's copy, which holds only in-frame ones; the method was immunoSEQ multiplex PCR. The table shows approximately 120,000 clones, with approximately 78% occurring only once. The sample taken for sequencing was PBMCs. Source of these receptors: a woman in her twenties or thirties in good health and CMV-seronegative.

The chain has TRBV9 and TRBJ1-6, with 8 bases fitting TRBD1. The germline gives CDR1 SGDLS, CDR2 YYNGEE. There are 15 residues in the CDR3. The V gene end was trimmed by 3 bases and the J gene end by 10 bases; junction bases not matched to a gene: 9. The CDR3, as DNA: TGTGCCAGCAGCGCGCAACAGGGGGGTAGGTCACCCCTCCACTTT. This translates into CASSAQQGGRSPLHF.

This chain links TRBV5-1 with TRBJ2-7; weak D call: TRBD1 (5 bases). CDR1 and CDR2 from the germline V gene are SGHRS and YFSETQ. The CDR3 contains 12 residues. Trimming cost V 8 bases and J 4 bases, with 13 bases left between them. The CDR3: CASMTETYEQYF. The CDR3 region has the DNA TGCGCCAGTATGACAGAGACGTACGAGCAGTACTTC. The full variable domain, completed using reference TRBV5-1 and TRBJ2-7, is KAGVTQTPRYLIKTRGQQVTLSCSPISGHRSVSWYQQTPGQGLQFLFEYFSETQRNKGNFPGRFSGRQFSNSRSEMNVSTLELGDSALYLCASMTETYEQYFGPGTRLTVT.

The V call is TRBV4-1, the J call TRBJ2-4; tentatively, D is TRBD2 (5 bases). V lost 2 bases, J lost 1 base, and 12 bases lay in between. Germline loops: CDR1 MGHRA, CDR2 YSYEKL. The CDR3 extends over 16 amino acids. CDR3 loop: CASSQPARGAKNIQYF. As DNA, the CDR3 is TGCGCCAGCAGCCAACCCGCGCGAGGGGCCAAAAACATTCAGTACTTC.

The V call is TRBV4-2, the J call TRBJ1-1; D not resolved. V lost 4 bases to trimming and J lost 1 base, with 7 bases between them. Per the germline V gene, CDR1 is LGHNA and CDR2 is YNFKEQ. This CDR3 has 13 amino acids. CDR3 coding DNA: TGTGCCAGCAGCCGCCAGGAGAACACTGAAGCTTTCTTT. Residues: CASSRQENTEAFF.

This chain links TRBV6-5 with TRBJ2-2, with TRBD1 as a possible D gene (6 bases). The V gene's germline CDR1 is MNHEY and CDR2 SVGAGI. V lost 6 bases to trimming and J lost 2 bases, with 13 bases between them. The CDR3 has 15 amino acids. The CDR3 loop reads CASRPPGQNTGELFF. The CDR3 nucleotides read TGTGCCAGCAGACCGCCGGGACAAAACACCGGGGAGCTGTTTTTT.

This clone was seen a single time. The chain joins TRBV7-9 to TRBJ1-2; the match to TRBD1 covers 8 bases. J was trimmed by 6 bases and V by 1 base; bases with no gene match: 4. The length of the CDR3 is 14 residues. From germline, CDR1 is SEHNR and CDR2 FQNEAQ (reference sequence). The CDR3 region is CASSLDRGGNGYTF. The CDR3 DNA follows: TGTGCCAGCAGCTTAGACAGGGGGGGCAATGGCTACACCTTC. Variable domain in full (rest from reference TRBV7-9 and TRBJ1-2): DTGVSQNPRHKITKRGQNVTFRCDPISEHNRLYWYRQTLGQGPEFLTYFQNEAQLEKSRLLSDRFSAERPKGSFSTLEIQRTEQGDSAMYLCASSLDRGGNGYTFGSGTRLTVV.

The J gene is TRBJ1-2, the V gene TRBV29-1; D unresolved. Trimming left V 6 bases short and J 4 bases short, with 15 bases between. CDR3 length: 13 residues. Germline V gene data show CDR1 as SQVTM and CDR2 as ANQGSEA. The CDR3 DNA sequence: TGCAGCGTCACGGACGCGGGAAGCTATGGCTACACCTTC. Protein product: CSVTDAGSYGYTF.

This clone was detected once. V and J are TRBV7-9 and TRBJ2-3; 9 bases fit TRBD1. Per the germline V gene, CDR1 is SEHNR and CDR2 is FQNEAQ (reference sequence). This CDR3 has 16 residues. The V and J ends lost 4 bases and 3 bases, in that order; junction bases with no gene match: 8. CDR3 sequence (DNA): TGTGCCAGCAGCTCCGACGGGACAGGGTATACAGATACGCAGTATTTT. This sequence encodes CASSSDGTGYTDTQYF.

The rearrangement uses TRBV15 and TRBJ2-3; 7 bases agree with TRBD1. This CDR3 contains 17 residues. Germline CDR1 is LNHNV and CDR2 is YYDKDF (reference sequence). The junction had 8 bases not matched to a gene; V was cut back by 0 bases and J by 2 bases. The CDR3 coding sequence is TGTGCCACCAGCAGAGATCCGACAGGGCAACACACAGATACGCAGTATTTT. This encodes CATSRDPTGQHTDTQYF.

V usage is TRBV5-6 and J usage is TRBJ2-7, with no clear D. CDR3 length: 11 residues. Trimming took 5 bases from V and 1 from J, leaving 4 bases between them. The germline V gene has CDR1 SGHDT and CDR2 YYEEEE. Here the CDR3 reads CASSSSYEQYF. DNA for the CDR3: TGTGCCAGCAGTTCGTCCTACGAGCAGTACTTC. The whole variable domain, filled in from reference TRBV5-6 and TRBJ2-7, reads DAGVTQSPTHLIKTRGQQVTLRCSPKSGHDTVSWYQQALGQGPQFIFQYYEEEERQRGNFPDRFSGHQFPNYSSELNVNALLLGDSALYLCASSSSYEQYFGPGTRLTVT.

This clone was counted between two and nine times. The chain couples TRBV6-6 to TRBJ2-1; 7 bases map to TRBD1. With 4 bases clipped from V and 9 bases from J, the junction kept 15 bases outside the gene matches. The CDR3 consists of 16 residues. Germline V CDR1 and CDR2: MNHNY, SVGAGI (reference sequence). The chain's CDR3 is CASSLSRGQGISEQFF. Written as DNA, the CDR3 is TGTGCCAGCAGTTTGAGTAGGGGGCAGGGAATCAGTGAGCAGTTCTTC.

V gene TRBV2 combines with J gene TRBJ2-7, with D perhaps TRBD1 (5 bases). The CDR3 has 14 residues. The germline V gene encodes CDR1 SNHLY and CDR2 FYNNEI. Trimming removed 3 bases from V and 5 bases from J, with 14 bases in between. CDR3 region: CASSDTRADNEQYF. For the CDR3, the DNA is TGTGCCAGCAGTGATACCAGGGCGGACAACGAGCAGTACTTC. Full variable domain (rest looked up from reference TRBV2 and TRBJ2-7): EPEVTQTPSHQVTQMGQEVILRCVPISNHLYFYWYRQILGQKVEFLVSFYNNEISEKSEIFDDQFSVERPDGSNFTLKIRSTKLEDSAMYFCASSDTRADNEQYFGPGTRLTVT.

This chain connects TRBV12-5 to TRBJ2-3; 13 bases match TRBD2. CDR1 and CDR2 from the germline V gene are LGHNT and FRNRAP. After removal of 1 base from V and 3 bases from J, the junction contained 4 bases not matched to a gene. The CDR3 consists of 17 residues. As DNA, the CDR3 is TGTGCTAGTGGTTTGGCCCGGACTAGCGGGAGTACAGATACGCAGTATTTT. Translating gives CASGLARTSGSTDTQYF.

In nucleotides, the CDR3 is TGTGCCAGCAGTGGGACTAGCGGGAGCGCCAGCGAGCTGTTTTTT. Its protein is CASSGTSGSASELFF. The V and J genes are TRBV2 and TRBJ2-2; 13 bases fit TRBD2. V was clipped by 4 bases and J by 11 bases; unmatched bases: 7. The germline gives CDR1 SNHLY, CDR2 FYNNEI. The CDR3 spans 15 residues.

CDR3 DNA sequence: TGTGCAAGTTTGACGGGGTCGTCGGCTCAGAACACTGAAGCTTTCTTT. Its protein product is CASLTGSSAQNTEAFF. This sequence joins TRBV12-2 and TRBJ1-1. TRBV12-2 is annotated as a pseudogene. This CDR3 contains 16 residues.

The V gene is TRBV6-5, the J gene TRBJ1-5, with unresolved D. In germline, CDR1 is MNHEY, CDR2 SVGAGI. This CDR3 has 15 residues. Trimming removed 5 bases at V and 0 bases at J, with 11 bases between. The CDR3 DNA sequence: TGTGCCAGCAGTCAACAAGATTATAGCAATCAGCCCCAGCATTTT. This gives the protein CASSQQDYSNQPQHF.

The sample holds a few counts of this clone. CDR3 in amino acids: CASSLAYGLAGGPRNEQFF. The DNA of the CDR3 is TGTGCCAGCAGCTTAGCGTACGGACTAGCGGGGGGGCCCAGGAATGAGCAGTTCTTC. This chain connects TRBV7-2 to TRBJ2-1, with 15 bases fitting TRBD2. The ends lost 0 bases at V and 7 bases at J; junction bases unmatched: 10. CDR3 length: 19 amino acids. Germline lookup yields CDR1 SGHTA and CDR2 FQGNSA.

In nucleotides, the CDR3 is TGTGCCAGCAGCTTAGGACATAACTATGGCTACACCTTC. It is translated as CASSLGHNYGYTF. The chain recombines TRBV7-9 with TRBJ1-2; D is ambiguous. The CDR3 is 13 residues long. V dropped 1 base and J dropped 1 base, with 4 bases sitting between them. The germline V gene has CDR1 SEHNR and CDR2 FQNEAQ (reference sequence).

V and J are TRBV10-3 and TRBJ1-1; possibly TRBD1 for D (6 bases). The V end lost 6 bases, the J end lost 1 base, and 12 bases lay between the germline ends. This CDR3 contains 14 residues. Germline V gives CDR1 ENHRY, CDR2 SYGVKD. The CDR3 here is CAISSDSPNTEAFF. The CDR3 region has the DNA TGTGCCATCAGCTCGGACAGCCCGAACACTGAAGCTTTCTTT.

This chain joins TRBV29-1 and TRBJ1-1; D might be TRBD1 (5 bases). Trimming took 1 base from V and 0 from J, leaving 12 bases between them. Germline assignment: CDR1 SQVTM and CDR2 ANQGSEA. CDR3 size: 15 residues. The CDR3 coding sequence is TGCAGCGTTGAAGTTGCGACAGCTATGAACACTGAAGCTTTCTTT. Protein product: CSVEVATAMNTEAFF.

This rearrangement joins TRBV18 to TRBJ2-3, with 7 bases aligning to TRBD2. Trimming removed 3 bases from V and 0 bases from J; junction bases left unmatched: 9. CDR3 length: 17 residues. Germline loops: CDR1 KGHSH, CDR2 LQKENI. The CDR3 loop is CASSPTKLATSTDTQYF. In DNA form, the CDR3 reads TGTGCCAGCTCACCGACGAAACTAGCGACCAGCACAGATACGCAGTATTTT.

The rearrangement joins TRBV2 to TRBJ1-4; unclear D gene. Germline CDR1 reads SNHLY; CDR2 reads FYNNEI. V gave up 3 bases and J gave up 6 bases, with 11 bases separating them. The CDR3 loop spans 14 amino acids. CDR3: CASSDRQVHEKLFF. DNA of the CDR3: TGTGCCAGCAGTGATAGGCAGGTCCATGAAAAACTGTTTTTT.

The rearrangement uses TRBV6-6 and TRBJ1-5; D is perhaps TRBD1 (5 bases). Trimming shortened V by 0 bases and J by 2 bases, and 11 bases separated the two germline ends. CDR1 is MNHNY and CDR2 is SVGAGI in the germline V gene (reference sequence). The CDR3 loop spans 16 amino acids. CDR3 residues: CASSYSPGEGNQPQHF. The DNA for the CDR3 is TGTGCCAGCAGTTACTCTCCGGGGGAGGGCAATCAGCCCCAGCATTTT.

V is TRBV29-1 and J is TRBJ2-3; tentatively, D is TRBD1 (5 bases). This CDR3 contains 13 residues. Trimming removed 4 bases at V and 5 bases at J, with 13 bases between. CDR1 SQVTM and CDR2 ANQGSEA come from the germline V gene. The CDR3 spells CSVVWQGLDTQYF. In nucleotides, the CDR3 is TGCAGCGTTGTGTGGCAGGGTCTAGATACGCAGTATTTT.

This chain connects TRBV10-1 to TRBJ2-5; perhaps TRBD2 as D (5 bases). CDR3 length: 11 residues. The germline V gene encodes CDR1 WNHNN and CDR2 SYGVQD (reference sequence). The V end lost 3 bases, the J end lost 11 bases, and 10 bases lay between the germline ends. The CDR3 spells CASSEADRQYF. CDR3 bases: TGCGCCAGCAGTGAAGCGGACCGGCAGTACTTC.

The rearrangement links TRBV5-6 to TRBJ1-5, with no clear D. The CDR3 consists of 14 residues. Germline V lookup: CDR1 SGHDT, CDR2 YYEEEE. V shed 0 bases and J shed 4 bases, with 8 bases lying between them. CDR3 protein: CASSLGLNNQPQHF. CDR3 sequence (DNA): TGTGCCAGCAGCTTGGGGCTGAATAATCAGCCCCAGCATTTT. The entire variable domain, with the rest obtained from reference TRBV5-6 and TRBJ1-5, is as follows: DAGVTQSPTHLIKTRGQQVTLRCSPKSGHDTVSWYQQALGQGPQFIFQYYEEEERQRGNFPDRFSGHQFPNYSSELNVNALLLGDSALYLCASSLGLNNQPQHFGDGTRLSIL.

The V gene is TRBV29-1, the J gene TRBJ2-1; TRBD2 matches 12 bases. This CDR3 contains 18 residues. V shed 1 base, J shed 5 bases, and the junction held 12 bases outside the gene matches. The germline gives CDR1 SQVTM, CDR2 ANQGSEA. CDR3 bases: TGCAGCGTTGAAGGGACTAGCGGGATTCACCTCTACGACAATGAGCAGTTCTTC. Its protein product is CSVEGTSGIHLYDNEQFF.

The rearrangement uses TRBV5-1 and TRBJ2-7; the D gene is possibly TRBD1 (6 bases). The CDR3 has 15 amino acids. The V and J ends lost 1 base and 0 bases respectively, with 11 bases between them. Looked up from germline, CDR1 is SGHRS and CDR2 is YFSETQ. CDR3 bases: TGCGCCAGCAGCTTGCCTAGGGACACCTCCTACGAGCAGTACTTC. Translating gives CASSLPRDTSYEQYF.

In DNA form, the CDR3 reads TGTGCCAGCAGCTTTGTTTGGGCTTACAATGAGCAGTTCTTC. It translates to CASSFVWAYNEQFF. V and J are TRBV7-9 and TRBJ2-1; D ambiguous. Trimming removed 3 bases at V and 4 bases at J, with 10 bases between. CDR1 is SEHNR and CDR2 is FQNEAQ in the germline V gene (reference sequence). This CDR3 has 14 residues.